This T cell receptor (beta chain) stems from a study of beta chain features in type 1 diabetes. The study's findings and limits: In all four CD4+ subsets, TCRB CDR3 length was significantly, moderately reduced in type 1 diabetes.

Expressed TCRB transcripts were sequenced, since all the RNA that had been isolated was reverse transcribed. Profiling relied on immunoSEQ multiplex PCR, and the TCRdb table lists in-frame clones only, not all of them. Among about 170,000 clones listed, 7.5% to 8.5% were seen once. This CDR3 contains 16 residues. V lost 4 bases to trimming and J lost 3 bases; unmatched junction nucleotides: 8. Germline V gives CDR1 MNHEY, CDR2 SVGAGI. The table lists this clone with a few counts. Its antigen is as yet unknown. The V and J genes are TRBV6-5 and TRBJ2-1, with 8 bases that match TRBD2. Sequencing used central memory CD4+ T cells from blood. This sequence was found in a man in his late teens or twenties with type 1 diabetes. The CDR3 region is CASSSSRGGLYNEQFF. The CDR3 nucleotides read TGTGCCAGCAGTTCTTCCCGGGGGGGACTCTACAATGAGCAGTTCTTC.